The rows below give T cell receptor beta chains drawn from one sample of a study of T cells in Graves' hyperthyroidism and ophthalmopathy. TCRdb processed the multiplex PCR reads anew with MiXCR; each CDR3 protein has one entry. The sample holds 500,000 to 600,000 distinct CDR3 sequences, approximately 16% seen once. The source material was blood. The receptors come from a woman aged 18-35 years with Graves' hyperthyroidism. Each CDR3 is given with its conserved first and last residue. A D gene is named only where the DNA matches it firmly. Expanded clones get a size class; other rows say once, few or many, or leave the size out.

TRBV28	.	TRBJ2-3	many	TGTGCCAGCAGTTTGTATCCCCCGACAGGGAGGAGGACAGATACGCAGTATTTT	CASSLYPPTGRRTDTQYF
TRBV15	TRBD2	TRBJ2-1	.	TGTGCCACCAGCCAATGGACTAGCCCATGGGGCAATGAGCAGTTCTTC	CATSQWTSPWGNEQFF
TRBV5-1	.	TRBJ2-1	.	TGCGCCAGCAGCTTGGGTCTAACGGGGGAGCAGTTCTTC	CASSLGLTGEQFF
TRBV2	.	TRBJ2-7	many	TGTGCCAGCAGTGGACAGTACGAGCAGTACTTC	CASSGQYEQYF
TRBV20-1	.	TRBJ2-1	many	TGCAGTGTCCCAAACATCGGGACTGACTCCTACAATGAGCAGTTCTTC	CSVPNIGTDSYNEQFF
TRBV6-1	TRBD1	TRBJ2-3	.	TGTGCCAGCAGTAGGGACAGGCCCACAGATACGCAGTATTTT	CASSRDRPTDTQYF
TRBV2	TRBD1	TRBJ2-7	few	TGTGCCAACAGGGTATCGACAGGGCGGCCTACCTACGAGCAGTACTTC	CANRVSTGRPTYEQYF
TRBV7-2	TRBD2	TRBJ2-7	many	TGTGCCAGCAGCTTAGTTGGCCTAGCGGGAGTCGGCGAGCAGTACTTC	CASSLVGLAGVGEQYF
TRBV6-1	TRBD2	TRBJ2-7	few	TGTGCCAGCAGCCCAGGGAATAGCGGGATCTACGAGCAGTACTTC	CASSPGNSGIYEQYF
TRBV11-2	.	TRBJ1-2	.	TGTGCCGGCAGCTTTGAGTCCGGGGGCGCTGCCTATGGCTACACCTTC	CAGSFESGGAAYGYTF
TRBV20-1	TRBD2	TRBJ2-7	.	TGCAGTGCTAGAGTACTAGCGGGGGATACCTACGAGCAGTACTTC	CSARVLAGDTYEQYF
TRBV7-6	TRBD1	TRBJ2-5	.	TGTGCCAGCAGCAACCGGGACAGCAGAGAGACCCAGTACTTC	CASSNRDSRETQYF
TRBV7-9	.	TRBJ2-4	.	TGTGCCAGCAGCTCAGTCGGAATAAACATTCAGTACTTC	CASSSVGINIQYF
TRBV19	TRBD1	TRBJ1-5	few	TGTGCCAGTAGCTCGACAGGGGCAGGGGTTAATAGCAATCAGCCCCAGCATTTT	CASSSTGAGVNSNQPQHF
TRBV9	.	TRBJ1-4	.	TGTGCCAGCAGCGTCCGGACAGCAACTAATGAAAAACTGTTTTTT	CASSVRTATNEKLFF
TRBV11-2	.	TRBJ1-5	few	TGTGCCAGCAGCTTAGCGGGGGAGGACAATCAGCCCCAGCATTTT	CASSLAGEDNQPQHF
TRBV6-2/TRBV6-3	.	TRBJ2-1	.	TGTGCCAGTTTAAGGGGTTGGGACAATGAGCAGTTCTTC	CASLRGWDNEQFF
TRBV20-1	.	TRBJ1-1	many	TGCAGTGCTAGAGATCCCTCGCAGGGCCTCAACACTGAAGCTTTCTTT	CSARDPSQGLNTEAFF
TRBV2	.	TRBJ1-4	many	TGTGCCAGCAGTCGCGGGGAGGATGAAAAACTGTTTTTT	CASSRGEDEKLFF
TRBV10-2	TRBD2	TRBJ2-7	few	TGCGCCAGCACCGTCCCGCCCAGGATAGCGGGGGCCTACGAGCAGTACTTC	CASTVPPRIAGAYEQYF
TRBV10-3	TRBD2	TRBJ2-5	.	TGTGCCATCAGTTTGGCGGGGGGAGAGACCCAGTACTTC	CAISLAGGETQYF
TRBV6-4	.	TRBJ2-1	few	TGTGCCAGCAGTGACTCTAGAAGCTCCTACAATGAGCAGTTCTTC	CASSDSRSSYNEQFF
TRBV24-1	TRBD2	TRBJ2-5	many	TGTGCCACCAGTGATCCCCGAGGACTAGCGGGGCAAGAGACCCAGTACTTC	CATSDPRGLAGQETQYF
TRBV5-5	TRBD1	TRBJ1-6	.	TGTGCCAGCAGCCAGGACAGGGTTATCGGTTCACCCCTCCACTTT	CASSQDRVIGSPLHF
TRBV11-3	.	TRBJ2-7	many	TGTGCCAGCAGTTCCCGGCGGGGGCACTACGAGCAGTACTTC	CASSSRRGHYEQYF
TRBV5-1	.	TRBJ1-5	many	TGCGCCAGCAGCTTGGGGGGGTCGAGCAATCAGCCCCAGCATTTT	CASSLGGSSNQPQHF
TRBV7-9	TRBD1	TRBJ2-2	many	TGTGCCAGCAGCTCGGGACAGAAAAACACCGGGGAGCTGTTTTTT	CASSSGQKNTGELFF
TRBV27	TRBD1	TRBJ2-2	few	TGTGCCAGCAGTTTATCGCGACAGGGCAACACCGGGGAGCTGTTTTTT	CASSLSRQGNTGELFF
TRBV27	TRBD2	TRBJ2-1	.	TGTGCCAGCAGTTCTCAGGGCCGGGGGGACAATGAGCAGTTCTTC	CASSSQGRGDNEQFF
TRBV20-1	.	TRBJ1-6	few	TGCAGTGCTAGGGGTTGGGGCTATAATTCACCCCTCCACTTT	CSARGWGYNSPLHF
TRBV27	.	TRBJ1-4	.	TGTGCCAGCAGTTTAGTGCACGCAACTAATGAAAAACTGTTTTTT	CASSLVHATNEKLFF
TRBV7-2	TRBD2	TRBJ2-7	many	TGTGCCAGCAGCTTCCGACTAGCGGGAGGAAAGGGAGGCTACGAGCAGTACTTC	CASSFRLAGGKGGYEQYF
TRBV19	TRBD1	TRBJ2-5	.	TGTGCCAGTGGGGACAGGAGGTACCAAGAGACCCAGTACTTC	CASGDRRYQETQYF
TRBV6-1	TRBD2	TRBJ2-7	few	TGTGCCAGCAACCTGATAACTAGCGGGGGGTCCTACGAGCAGTACTTC	CASNLITSGGSYEQYF
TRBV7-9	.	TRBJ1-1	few	TGTGCCAGCCGCAAAACCATGAACACTGAAGCTTTCTTT	CASRKTMNTEAFF
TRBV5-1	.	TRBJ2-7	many	TGCGCCAGCAGCTTGGAGGCAGGCTCTGCCTACGAGCAGTACTTC	CASSLEAGSAYEQYF
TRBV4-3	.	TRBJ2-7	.	TGCGCCAGCAGCCAAGAGGGCAGGGGCTTTGTTAACGAGCAGTACTTC	CASSQEGRGFVNEQYF
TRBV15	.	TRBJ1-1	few	TGTGCCACCGCTGGGTCGAACACTGAAGCTTTCTTT	CATAGSNTEAFF
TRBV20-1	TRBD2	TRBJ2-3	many	TGCAGTGCTAGGGTAGCGGGGGGAAACACAGATACGCAGTATTTT	CSARVAGGNTDTQYF
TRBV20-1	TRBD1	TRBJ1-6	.	TGCAGTGCTAGAGATCCTAGACAGGGGGCAGATTCACCCCTCCACTTT	CSARDPRQGADSPLHF
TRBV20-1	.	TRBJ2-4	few	TGCAGTGCTAATACCTGGGGGACCCTAGCCAAAAACATTCAGTACTTC	CSANTWGTLAKNIQYF
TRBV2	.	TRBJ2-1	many	TGTGCCAGCACCCGGAGCTACAATGAGCAGTTCTTC	CASTRSYNEQFF
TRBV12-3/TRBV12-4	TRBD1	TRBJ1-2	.	TGTGCCAGCAGAGACCGGGACAGGGGGCCCTATGGCTACACCTTC	CASRDRDRGPYGYTF
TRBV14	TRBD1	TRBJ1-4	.	TGTGCCAGCAGCCCCCGCCGGGGGACAGGGACGGAAAAACTGTTTTTT	CASSPRRGTGTEKLFF
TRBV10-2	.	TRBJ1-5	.	TGCGCCAGCAGTGCGGAAGTCAATCAGCCCCAGCATTTT	CASSAEVNQPQHF
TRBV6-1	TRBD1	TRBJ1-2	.	TGTGCCAGCGGACTTACAGGGGGCAATGGCTACACCTTC	CASGLTGGNGYTF
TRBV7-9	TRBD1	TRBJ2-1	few	TGTGCCAGCAGCCAACCCGGGACAGCCTACAATGAGCAGTTCTTC	CASSQPGTAYNEQFF
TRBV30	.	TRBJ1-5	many	TGTGCCTGGAGTGCGGACCACGGGGGGCGTCAGCCCCAGCATTTT	CAWSADHGGRQPQHF
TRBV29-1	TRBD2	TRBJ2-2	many	TGCAGCGTTCGACTAGCGGGAGGGCCTAGTATGTCCGGGGAGCTGTTTTTT	CSVRLAGGPSMSGELFF
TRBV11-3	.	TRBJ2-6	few	TGTGCCAGCAGCCGAGGGACATTCTCTGGGGCCAACGTCCTGACTTTC	CASSRGTFSGANVLTF
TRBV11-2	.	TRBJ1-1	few	TGTGCCAGCAGCTTATTTGCTCAGATGAACACTGAAGCTTTCTTT	CASSLFAQMNTEAFF
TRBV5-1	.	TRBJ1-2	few	TGCGCCAGCAGCTTTACACAGAACTATGGCTACACCTTC	CASSFTQNYGYTF
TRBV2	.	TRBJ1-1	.	TGTGCCAGCAGTGAACAGCCCGTCTACACTGAAGCTTTCTTT	CASSEQPVYTEAFF
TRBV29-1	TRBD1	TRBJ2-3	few	TGCAGCGCTAGAGCCCAGGGACAGGCCACAGATACGCAGTATTTT	CSARAQGQATDTQYF
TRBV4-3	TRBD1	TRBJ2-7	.	TGCGCCAGCAGCCAAGATATTTCGACAGGGGGCTACGAGCAGTACTTC	CASSQDISTGGYEQYF
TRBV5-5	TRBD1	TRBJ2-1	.	TGTGCCAGCAGCTTGATTCCGGGACAGGAATACAATGAGCAGTTCTTC	CASSLIPGQEYNEQFF
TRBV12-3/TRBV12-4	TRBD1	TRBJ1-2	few	TGTGCCAGCAGTTCGAGGGGGCAGGGCCTCTATGGCTACACCTTC	CASSSRGQGLYGYTF